The rows below give T cell receptor beta chains drawn from one sample of a study of beta chain features in type 1 diabetes. Profiled with immunoSEQ multiplex PCR; TCRdb holds only in-frame clones, not every one. This table holds about 340,000 clones, 6.5% to 10% found once. What was sequenced was central memory CD4+ T cells from blood. The receptors stem from a young woman in good health. Both conserved end residues are part of each CDR3. D genes are given only for firm matches. Rows may omit the clone size; those that give it use once, few, many or a size class.

J gene	V gene	D gene	clone size	CDR3 protein	CDR3 DNA
TRBJ2-7	TRBV29-1	-	-	CSVVRQGSSYEQYF	TGCAGCGTTGTTAGGCAGGGGAGCTCCTACGAGCAGTACTTC
TRBJ2-2	TRBV4-2	TRBD2	few	CASSFSGTRNTGELFF	TGTGCCAGCAGCTTCAGTGGGACTAGGAACACCGGGGAGCTGTTTTTT
TRBJ1-2	TRBV19	-	few	CASSRQSYGYTF	TGTGCCAGTAGTAGGCAGAGCTATGGCTACACCTTC
TRBJ1-1	TRBV2	-	many	CASRGQFNTEAFF	TGTGCCAGCAGAGGACAGTTTAACACTGAAGCTTTCTTT
TRBJ2-2	TRBV10-3	-	many	CAISDRGNTGELFF	TGTGCCATCAGTGATCGGGGGAACACCGGGGAGCTGTTTTTT
TRBJ2-2	TRBV7-3	TRBD2	few	CASSPTPGGAGAGELFF	TGTGCCAGCAGCCCAACCCCCGGGGGAGCGGGAGCCGGGGAGCTGTTTTTT
TRBJ2-5	TRBV19	-	few	CASSIDLGGATQETQYF	TGTGCCAGTAGTATAGATCTGGGGGGGGCCACCCAAGAGACCCAGTACTTC
TRBJ2-5	TRBV7-2	-	-	CASSLALYEPQYF	TGTGCCAGCAGCTTAGCTCTGTACGAACCCCAGTACTTC
TRBJ2-7	TRBV29-1	-	few	CSASGTSSSYEQYF	TGCAGCGCCTCCGGGACTTCCAGCTCCTACGAGCAGTACTTC
TRBJ2-1	TRBV2	-	-	CASRRLSSYNEQFF	TGTGCCAGCAGAAGACTCAGCTCCTACAATGAGCAGTTCTTC